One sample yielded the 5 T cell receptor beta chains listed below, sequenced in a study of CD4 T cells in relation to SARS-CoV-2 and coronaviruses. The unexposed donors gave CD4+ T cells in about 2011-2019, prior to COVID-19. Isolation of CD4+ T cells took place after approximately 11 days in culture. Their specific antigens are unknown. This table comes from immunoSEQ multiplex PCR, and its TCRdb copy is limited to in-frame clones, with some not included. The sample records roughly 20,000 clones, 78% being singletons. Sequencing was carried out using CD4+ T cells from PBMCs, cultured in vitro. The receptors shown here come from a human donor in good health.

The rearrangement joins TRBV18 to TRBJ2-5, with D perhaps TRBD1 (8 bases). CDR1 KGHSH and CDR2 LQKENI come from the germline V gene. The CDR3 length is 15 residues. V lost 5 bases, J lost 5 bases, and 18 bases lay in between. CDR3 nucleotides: TGTGCCAGCTCAGGAGGACTAGGGGACAGGGAGACCCAGTACTTC. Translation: CASSGGLGDRETQYF.

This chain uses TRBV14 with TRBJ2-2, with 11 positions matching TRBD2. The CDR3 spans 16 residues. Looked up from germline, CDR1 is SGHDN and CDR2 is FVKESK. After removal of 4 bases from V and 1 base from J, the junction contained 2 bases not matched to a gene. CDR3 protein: CASSLGLAGNTGELFF. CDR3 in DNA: TGTGCCAGCAGCCTAGGACTAGCGGGGAACACCGGGGAGCTGTTTTTT.

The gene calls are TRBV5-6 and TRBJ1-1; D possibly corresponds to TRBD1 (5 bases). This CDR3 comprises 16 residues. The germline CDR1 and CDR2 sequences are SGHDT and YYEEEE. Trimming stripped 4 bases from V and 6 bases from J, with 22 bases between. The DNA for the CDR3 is TGTGCCAGCAGCCTGTTCCTGGGACTGATCTCCCCTGAAGCTTTCTTT. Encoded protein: CASSLFLGLISPEAFF. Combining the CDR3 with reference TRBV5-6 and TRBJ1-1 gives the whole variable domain DAGVTQSPTHLIKTRGQQVTLRCSPKSGHDTVSWYQQALGQGPQFIFQYYEEEERQRGNFPDRFSGHQFPNYSSELNVNALLLGDSALYLCASSLFLGLISPEAFFGQGTRLTVV.

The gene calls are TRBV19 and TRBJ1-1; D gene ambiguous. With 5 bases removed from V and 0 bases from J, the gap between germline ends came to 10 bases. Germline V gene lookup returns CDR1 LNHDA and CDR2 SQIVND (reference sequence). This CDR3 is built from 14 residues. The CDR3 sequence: CASSPQTMNTEAFF. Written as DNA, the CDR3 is TGTGCCAGTAGTCCCCAGACCATGAACACTGAAGCTTTCTTT.

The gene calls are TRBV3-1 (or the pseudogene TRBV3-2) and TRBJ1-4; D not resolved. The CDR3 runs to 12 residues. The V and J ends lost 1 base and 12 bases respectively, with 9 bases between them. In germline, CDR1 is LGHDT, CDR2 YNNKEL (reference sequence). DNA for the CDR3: TGTGCCAGCAGCCAAGTCCGAGGAGAACTGTTTTTT. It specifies CASSQVRGELFF.